This T cell receptor (beta chain) was sequenced during a study of OX40 agonist ivuxolimab in advanced cancers. At the level of the study: Patients got intravenous ivuxolimab at 0.01 to 10 mg/kg every 2 weeks.

Whole-study findings and limits: Among the lowest peripheral clonal expansion occurred in 0.1-3.0 mg/kg partial responders.

Libraries were prepared by immunoSEQ multiplex PCR; TCRdb keeps only in-frame clonotypes and omits some of them. Altogether 48,000 or so clones are present, about 93% being singletons, with the ten largest covering approximately 6.3%. Comments on this clone: No antigen is known for it.

The sequencing used CD4+ or CD8+ T cells sorted from blood, collected in a trial of the OX40 agonist ivuxolimab. This TCR was sampled from an adult with an advanced solid tumor such as melanoma, head and neck, liver or kidney cancer.

The CDR3 reads CASSGPTGANEKLFF. CDR3 bases: TGTGCCAGCAGCGGACCGACGGGGGCTAATGAAAAACTGTTTTTT. This chain uses TRBV5-6 with TRBJ1-4; TRBD1 is a possible D gene (5 bases). V dropped 4 bases and J dropped 3 bases, with 13 bases sitting between them. Germline values: CDR1 SGHDT, CDR2 YYEEEE. The CDR3 has 15 residues.